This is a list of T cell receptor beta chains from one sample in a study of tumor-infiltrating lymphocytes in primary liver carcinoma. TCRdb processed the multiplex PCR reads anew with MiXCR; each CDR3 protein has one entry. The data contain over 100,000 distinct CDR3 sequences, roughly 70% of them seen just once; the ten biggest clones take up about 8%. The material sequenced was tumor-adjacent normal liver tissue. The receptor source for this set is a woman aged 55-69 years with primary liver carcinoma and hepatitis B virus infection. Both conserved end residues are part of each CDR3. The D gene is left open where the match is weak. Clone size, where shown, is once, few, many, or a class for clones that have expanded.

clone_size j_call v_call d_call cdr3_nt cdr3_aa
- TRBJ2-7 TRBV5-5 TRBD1 TGTACCAGCAGGTCCCCGGACAGGCTAAGCTACGAGCAGTACTTC CTSRSPDRLSYEQYF
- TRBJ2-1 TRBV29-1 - TGCAGCGTGGCGGGACACGGTAACAGTAAGCAGTTCTTC CSVAGHGNSKQFF
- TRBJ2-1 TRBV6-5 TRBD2 TGTTCCAGCAGTCCGCCGGGACTAGCGGTCCACAATGAGTTGTTCTTC CSSSPPGLAVHNELFF
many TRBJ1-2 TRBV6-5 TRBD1 TGTGCCAGCAGTGGGACAGGGGGATATGGCTACACCTTC CASSGTGGYGYTF
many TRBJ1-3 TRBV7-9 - TGTGCCAGCAGCTTAGCGATGGTAGACTCTGGAAACACCATATATTTT CASSLAMVDSGNTIYF
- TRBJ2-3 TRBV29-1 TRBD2 TGCAGCGTCACTAGCGGTAGCACAGACGCGCAGTATTTT CSVTSGSTDAQYF
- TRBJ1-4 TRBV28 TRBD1 TGTGCCAGCAGTGAACAGACAGGGGGGATCGAAAAACTGTTTTTT CASSEQTGGIEKLFF
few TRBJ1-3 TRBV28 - TGTGCCAGCAGTTTAACAGAAAGCACCATATATTTT CASSLTESTIYF
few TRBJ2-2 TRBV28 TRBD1 TGTGCCAGCAGTTTGCAAGGACAGGGGACCGGGGAGCTGTTTTTT CASSLQGQGTGELFF
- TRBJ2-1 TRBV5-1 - TGTGCCAGCAGCTTGGAAGTGGGCTATTCCTACAATGAGCAGTTCTTC CASSLEVGYSYNEQFF
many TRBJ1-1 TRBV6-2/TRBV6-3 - TGTGCCAGCAGTTACCCCCCGGGAGGTAGTTATACTGAAGCTTTCTTT CASSYPPGGSYTEAFF
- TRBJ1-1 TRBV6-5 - TGTGCCAGCAGCCCTCCGAGGGAGCGGGGAGCTTTCTTT CASSPPRERGAFF
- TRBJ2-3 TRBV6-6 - TGTGCCAGTAGTTACGGCGGGCGTTGCACAGATACGCAGTATTTT CASSYGGRCTDTQYF
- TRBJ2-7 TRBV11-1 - TGTGCCAGCAGCCCTCTGACAGCAGGACTACGCAAGCAATACTTC CASSPLTAGLRKQYF
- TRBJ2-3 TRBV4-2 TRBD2 TGTGCCAGCAACCAGTCGGCGGGAGGTGGCACAGATGCGCAGTATTTT CASNQSAGGGTDAQYF
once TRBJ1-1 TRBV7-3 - TGTGCCAGCAGCTCCCAGATGAACACTGAGGCTCTCTTT CASSSQMNTEALF
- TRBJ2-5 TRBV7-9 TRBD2 TGTGCCAGCAGCCACCGACTAGCGGGAGCCCAAGGGACCCAGTACTTC CASSHRLAGAQGTQYF
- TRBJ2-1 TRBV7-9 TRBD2 TGTGCCCAAGATAGGGGTAGCGGGGTTCTCAATGAGCAGTTCTTC CAQDRGSGVLNEQFF
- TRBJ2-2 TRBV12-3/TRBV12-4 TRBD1 TGTGCCAGCAGTCCCTCGACAGGGGCGGGCCGGGAGCTATTTTTT CASSPSTGAGRELFF
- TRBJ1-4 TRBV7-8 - TGTGCCAGCAGCCCGCTAGAGGGGCGAGGCGAAAAACTGTTTTTT CASSPLEGRGEKLFF
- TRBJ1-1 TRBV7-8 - TGTGCCAGCAGCTTAAGGGGGAACACTGAAGTTTTCTTT CASSLRGNTEVFF
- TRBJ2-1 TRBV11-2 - TGTGCCAGCAGCTTAACCCCGACAACGTTCTTCAACGATGAGCGGCTATTC CASSLTPTTFFNDERLF
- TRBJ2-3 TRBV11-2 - TGTGCCAGCAACTCCATGTCCGGGAGCCCGACAGATAGGCAGTATTTT CASNSMSGSPTDRQYF
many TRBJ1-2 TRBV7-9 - TGTGCCAGCAGCCGAGGGTCGGGACGGCACACTGGCTACACCTTC CASSRGSGRHTGYTF
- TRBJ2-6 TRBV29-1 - TGCAGCGTTGCCGGCGTACCGTACTCTTGGGCCAACGTCCTGACTTTC CSVAGVPYSWANVLTF
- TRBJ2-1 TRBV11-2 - TGTACCAGCAGTTTAGATCAGCAGAGTATAGTCTACAATGAGCAGTTCTTC CTSSLDQQSIVYNEQFF
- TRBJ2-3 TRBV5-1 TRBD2 TGCGCCAGCAGCGCCGGAGGGGGACAAGCGGGAGTTTCAAATACGCAGTATTTT CASSAGGGQAGVSNTQYF
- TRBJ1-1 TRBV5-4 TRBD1 TGTGCCATCAGCTCGGTGGTTGGTGGCAGGGGGATCAGTACTGAAGCTTTCTTT CAISSVVGGRGISTEAFF
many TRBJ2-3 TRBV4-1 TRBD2 TGCGCCAGCAGCCCGACAGGACTAGCGGGAGGAGATACGCAGTATTTT CASSPTGLAGGDTQYF
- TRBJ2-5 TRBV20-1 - TGCAGTGCTAGAGATTCGGGGACGGTCCAAGAGACCCAGTACTTC CSARDSGTVQETQYF
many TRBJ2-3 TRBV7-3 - TGTGCCAGCAGCTTAAACCAGGGCCCCTTAAATACGCAGTATTTT CASSLNQGPLNTQYF
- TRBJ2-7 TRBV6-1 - TGTGCCAGCGAGAGGGGCAGACCCCACGAGCAGTACTTC CASERGRPHEQYF
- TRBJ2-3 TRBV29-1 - TGCAGCATTGAAGCAGGAGGCGCAGATACGCAGTATTTT CSIEAGGADTQYF
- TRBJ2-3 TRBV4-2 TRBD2 TGTGCCAGCAACCAAGAGCGGGAGATTAGCACAGATACGCAGTCTTTT CASNQEREISTDTQSF
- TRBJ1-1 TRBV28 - TGTGCCAGCAGTTTATTCGAGATGAACACTAAAGCTTTCTTT CASSLFEMNTKAFF
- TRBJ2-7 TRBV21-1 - TGTGCCAGCAGCAAAACTTGGGACGGGGATTGGGACGAGCAGTACTTC CASSKTWDGDWDEQYF
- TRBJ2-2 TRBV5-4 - TGCGCCAGCAGCTTGCCGGGAGCGAAGACCGGGGAGCTGTTTTTT CASSLPGAKTGELFF
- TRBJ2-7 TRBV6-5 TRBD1 TGTGTCAGCAGTGCGCCGGGACAGGGGGATTACAAGCAGTACTTC CVSSAPGQGDYKQYF
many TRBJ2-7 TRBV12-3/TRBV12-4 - TGTGCCAGCAGTCCAGGACCCGTAAGCTCCTACGAGCAGTACTTC CASSPGPVSSYEQYF
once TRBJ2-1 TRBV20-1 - TGCAGTGCTAGTACAGGACGGGGGTTGAATGAGCAGTTCTTC CSASTGRGLNEQFF
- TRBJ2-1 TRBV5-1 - TGCGCCAGCAGCGTGGGCTCCCTATCGGGAGCTGGTAATGTGCAGTTCTTC CASSVGSLSGAGNVQFF
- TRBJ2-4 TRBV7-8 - TGTGCCAGCAGCCCCCCTCGGGAATTGGACAAAAATATTCAGTACTTC CASSPPRELDKNIQYF
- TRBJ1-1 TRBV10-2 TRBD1 TGTGCCAGCAGGACAGGGGCAAACGACACTGAAGCTTTCTTT CASRTGANDTEAFF
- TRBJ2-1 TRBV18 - TGTGCCAGCTCACCAATCCCAGGGCCCAATGAGCAGTTCTTT CASSPIPGPNEQFF
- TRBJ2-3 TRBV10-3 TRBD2 TGTGCCATCACTATGACTAGCGGGAGCTCAGATACGCAGTATTTC CAITMTSGSSDTQYF
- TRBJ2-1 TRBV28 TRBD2 TGTGCCAGCCAGGGACTAGCGGGATGTGTCCCCTCCTACAATGAGCAGTTCTTC CASQGLAGCVPSYNEQFF
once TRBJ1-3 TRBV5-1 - TGCGCCAGCAGCTTGGAAGGGGCTGCTGGAAACACCACATATTTT CASSLEGAAGNTTYF
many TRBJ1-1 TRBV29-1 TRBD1 TGCAGCGCCCCCGGACAGGGAACTGAAGCTTTCTTT CSAPGQGTEAFF
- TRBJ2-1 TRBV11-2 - TGTGCCGGCAGCTCAGGAGACACCTCTGGGAATGAGCAGTTCTTC CAGSSGDTSGNEQFF
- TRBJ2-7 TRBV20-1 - TGCAGTGCCGTAGTGGGAGGACCCTCCTACGAGCAGTACTTC CSAVVGGPSYEQYF
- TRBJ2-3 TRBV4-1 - TGCGTCAGCAGCCAAGAATTATTGGTAGATACGCAGTATTTT CVSSQELLVDTQYF
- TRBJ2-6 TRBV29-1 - TGCAGCGATCGCTTGGACGGCTCTGGGGCCAACGTCCTGACTTTC CSDRLDGSGANVLTF
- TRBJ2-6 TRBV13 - TGTGCCAGCAGCTTGGGCTCTGGGGCCAACGACCCGACTTTC CASSLGSGANDPTF
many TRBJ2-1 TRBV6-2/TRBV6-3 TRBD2 TGTGCCAGCAGTTTCCGGACTAGCGGGAGGGTTTACAATGAGCAGTTCTTC CASSFRTSGRVYNEQFF
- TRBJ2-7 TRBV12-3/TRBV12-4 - TGTGCCAACACCAGCGACGACGGCCCCTACGAGCAGTACTTC CANTSDDGPYEQYF